The rows below give T cell receptor beta chains drawn from one sample of a study of vaccination effects on CD4 cells after COVID-19. Assay: immunoSEQ multiplex PCR; the TCRdb copy retains only in-frame clones and omits some. The sample lists 29,000 or so clones; roughly 74% were seen once. Their target antigens are unknown. Sequenced here: CD4+ T cells from PBMCs cultured with HCoV-OC43 spike peptides, sampled after COVID-19 vaccination. Receptors were obtained from a human donor who received a COVID-19 vaccine. Each CDR3 is given with its conserved first and last residue. The D gene is left open where the match is weak. The size of a clone is reported for some rows only, either as once, few or many, or as a class for expanded clones.

j_call | d_call | v_call | clone_size | cdr3_nt | cdr3_aa
TRBJ2-3 | TRBD2 | TRBV27 | . | TGTGCCAGCAGTTTATACCCCTCTCACGTAGCGGGGGGTACGCAGTATTTT | CASSLYPSHVAGGTQYF
TRBJ2-7 | TRBD2 | TRBV7-9 | . | TGTGCCAGCAGCCACTTCCTAGCGGGACGCGAGCAGTACTTC | CASSHFLAGREQYF
TRBJ1-6 | . | TRBV5-1 | . | TGCGCCAGCAGCTTGGCCCAGGGACGGAATAATTCACCCCTCCACTTT | CASSLAQGRNNSPLHF
TRBJ2-2 | . | TRBV7-8 | . | TGTGCCAGCAGCTTTCAGGGGTTATCCGGGGAGCTGTTTTTT | CASSFQGLSGELFF
TRBJ2-6 | . | TRBV6-4 | . | TGTGCCAGCAGTGACTCGAGGGGTGGGGCCAACGTCCTGACTTTC | CASSDSRGGANVLTF
TRBJ2-2 | TRBD2 | TRBV24-1 | . | TGTGCCACCAGTGATTTTACCCCCGGACTAGCGGGGGGGCGGAACACCGGGGAGCTGTTTTTT | CATSDFTPGLAGGRNTGELFF
TRBJ1-3 | . | TRBV21-1 | . | TGTGCCAGCAGCTACGTTCGGGATACTGGAAACACCATATATTTT | CASSYVRDTGNTIYF
TRBJ2-7 | TRBD1 | TRBV9 | . | TGTGCCAGCAGCGTAGGATCGCTAGGGGGCGACGAGCAGTACTTC | CASSVGSLGGDEQYF
TRBJ1-5 | TRBD1 | TRBV19 | once | TGTGCCAGTAGCCTGGAAGCAACAGGGGTCGGACAGCCCCAGCATTTT | CASSLEATGVGQPQHF
TRBJ1-1 | . | TRBV9 | . | TGTGCCAGCAGTTGGGGGGAGGGCAGAATGAGCACTGAAGCTTTCTTT | CASSWGEGRMSTEAFF
TRBJ1-4 | . | TRBV11-2 | . | TGTGCCAGCAGCTTCAACGGGGCTAATGAAAAACTGTTTTTT | CASSFNGANEKLFF
TRBJ1-4 | . | TRBV7-8 | . | TGTGCCAGCAGCTTAAAGGGGCTTACTAATGAAAAACTGTTTTTT | CASSLKGLTNEKLFF
TRBJ1-2 | TRBD1 | TRBV18 | . | TGTGCCAGCTCACCTCTTCAGGGACAACAGGGGAACTATGGCTACACCTTC | CASSPLQGQQGNYGYTF
TRBJ2-7 | TRBD2 | TRBV9 | once | TGTGCCAGCAGCAAAGCCATCGGGACTAGCGGGAGTCTCAACGAGCAGTACTTC | CASSKAIGTSGSLNEQYF
TRBJ2-5 | TRBD1 | TRBV5-5 | . | TGTGCCAGCAGCTTGGCACAGGGGGAGACCCAGTACTTC | CASSLAQGETQYF
TRBJ2-7 | . | TRBV5-8 | . | TGTGCCAGCAGCCCGACTGGCGGATACCTCTACGAGCAGTACTTC | CASSPTGGYLYEQYF
TRBJ2-2 | . | TRBV5-1 | . | TGCGCCAGCAGCTTGCTCCCTCCCGGAGTGGCCGGGGAGCTGTTTTTT | CASSLLPPGVAGELFF
TRBJ1-4 | . | TRBV19 | . | TGTGCCAGCAGCGGGACGGACAATGAAAAACTGTTTTTT | CASSGTDNEKLFF
TRBJ2-2 | . | TRBV14 | . | TGTGCCAGCAGCCAAGCTCTCGGGAGTACCGGGGAGCTGTTTTTT | CASSQALGSTGELFF
TRBJ1-1 | TRBD1 | TRBV20-1 | . | TGCAGTGCCGCCAGGGGGCCCAAAGCTTTCTTT | CSAARGPKAFF
TRBJ2-7 | . | TRBV7-2 | . | TGTGCCAGCAGCTTATCTGGGGGCAAGCAGTACTTC | CASSLSGGKQYF
TRBJ1-1 | TRBD1 | TRBV10-3 | . | TGTGCCATCAGTGATATAGTGGCAGGGGGTGAGTATAAGAACACTGAAGCTTTCTTT | CAISDIVAGGEYKNTEAFF
TRBJ2-3 | . | TRBV5-1 | . | TGCGCCAGCAGCTTCGGGGGACACACAGATACGCAGTATTTT | CASSFGGHTDTQYF
TRBJ2-7 | . | TRBV5-1 | . | TGCGCCAGCAGCCACGGGTCCATTACCTCCTACGAGCAGTACTTC | CASSHGSITSYEQYF
TRBJ2-5 | . | TRBV2 | . | TGTGCCAGCAGTCCCGACAGGCCCGAAGAGACCCAGTACTTC | CASSPDRPEETQYF
TRBJ2-3 | . | TRBV5-6 | . | TGTGCCAGCAGCTTAGTCGACGGATTCACAGATACGCAGTATTTT | CASSLVDGFTDTQYF
TRBJ1-3 | . | TRBV12-3/TRBV12-4 | . | TGTGCCAGCAGTTTTGAGAACACCATATATTTT | CASSFENTIYF